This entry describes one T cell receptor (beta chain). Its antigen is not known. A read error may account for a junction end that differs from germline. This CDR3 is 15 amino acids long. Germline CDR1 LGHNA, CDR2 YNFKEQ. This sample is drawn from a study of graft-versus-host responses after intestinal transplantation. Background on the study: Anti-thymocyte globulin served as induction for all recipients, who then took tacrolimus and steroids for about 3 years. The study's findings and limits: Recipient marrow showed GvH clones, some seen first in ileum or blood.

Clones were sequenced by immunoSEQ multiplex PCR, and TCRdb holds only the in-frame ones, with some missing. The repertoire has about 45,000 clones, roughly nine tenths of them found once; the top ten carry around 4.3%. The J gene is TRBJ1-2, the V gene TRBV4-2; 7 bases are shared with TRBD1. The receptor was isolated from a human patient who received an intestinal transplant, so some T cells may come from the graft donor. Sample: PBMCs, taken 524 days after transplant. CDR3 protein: CVSSQLTGEGYGYTF. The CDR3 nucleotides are TGTGTCAGCAGCCAACTAACAGGGGAGGGGTATGGCTACACCTTC.